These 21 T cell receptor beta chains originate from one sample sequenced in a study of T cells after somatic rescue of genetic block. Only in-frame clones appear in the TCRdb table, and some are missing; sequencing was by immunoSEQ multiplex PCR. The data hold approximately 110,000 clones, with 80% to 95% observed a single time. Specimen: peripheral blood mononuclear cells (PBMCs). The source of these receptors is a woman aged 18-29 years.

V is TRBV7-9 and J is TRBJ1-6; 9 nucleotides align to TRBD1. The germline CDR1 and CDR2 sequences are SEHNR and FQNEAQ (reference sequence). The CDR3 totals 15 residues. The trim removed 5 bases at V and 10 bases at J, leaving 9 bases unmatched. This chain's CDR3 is CASSRWTGVESPLHF. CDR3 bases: TGTGCCAGCAGCCGTTGGACAGGGGTAGAATCACCCCTCCACTTT.

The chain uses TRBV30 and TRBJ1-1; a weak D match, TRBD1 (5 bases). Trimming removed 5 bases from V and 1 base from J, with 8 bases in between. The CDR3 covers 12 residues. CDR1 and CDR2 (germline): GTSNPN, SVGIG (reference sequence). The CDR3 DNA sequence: TGTGCCTGGGGGACGGGGAACACTGAAGCTTTCTTT. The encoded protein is CAWGTGNTEAFF.

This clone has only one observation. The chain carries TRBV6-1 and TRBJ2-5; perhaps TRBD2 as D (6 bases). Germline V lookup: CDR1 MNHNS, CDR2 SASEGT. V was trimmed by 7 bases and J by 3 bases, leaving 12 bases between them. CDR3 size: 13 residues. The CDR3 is CASIQGGEETQYF. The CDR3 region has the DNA TGTGCCAGCATTCAGGGCGGGGAAGAGACCCAGTACTTC.

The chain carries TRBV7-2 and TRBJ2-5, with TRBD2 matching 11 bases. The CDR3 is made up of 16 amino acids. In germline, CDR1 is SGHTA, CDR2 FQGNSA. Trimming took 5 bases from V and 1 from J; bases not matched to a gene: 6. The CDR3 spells CASSLRLAGSQETQYF. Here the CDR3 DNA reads TGTGCCAGCAGCCTTAGACTAGCGGGGAGCCAAGAGACCCAGTACTTC.

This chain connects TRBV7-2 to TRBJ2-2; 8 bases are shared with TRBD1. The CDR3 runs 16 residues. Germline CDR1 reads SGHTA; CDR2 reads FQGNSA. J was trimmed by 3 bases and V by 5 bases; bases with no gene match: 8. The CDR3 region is CASSQTGGWDTGELFF. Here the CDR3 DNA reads TGTGCCAGCAGCCAAACAGGGGGGTGGGACACCGGGGAGCTGTTTTTT. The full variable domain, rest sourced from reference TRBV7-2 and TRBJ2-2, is GAGVSQSPSNKVTEKGKDVELRCDPISGHTALYWYRQSLGQGLEFLIYFQGNSAPDKSGLPSDRFSAERTGGSVSTLTIQRTQQEDSAVYLCASSQTGGWDTGELFFGEGSRLTVL.

CDR3 DNA sequence: TGTGCCAGCAGCGCTAGGACAGGGTCCTACGAGCAGTACTTC. As protein: CASSARTGSYEQYF. The chain links TRBV9 to TRBJ2-7; 8 nucleotides line up with TRBD1. Germline assignment: CDR1 SGDLS and CDR2 YYNGEE. The CDR3 consists of 14 residues. V lost 3 bases, J lost 1 base, and 3 bases stayed unmatched.

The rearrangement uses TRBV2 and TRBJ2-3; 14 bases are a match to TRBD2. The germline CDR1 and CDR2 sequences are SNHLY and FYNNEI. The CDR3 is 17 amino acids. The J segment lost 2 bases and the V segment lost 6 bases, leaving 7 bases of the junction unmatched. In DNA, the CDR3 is TGTGCCAGCAGGAGACTAGCGGGGGGGGATTCCACAGATACGCAGTATTTT. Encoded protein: CASRRLAGGDSTDTQYF.

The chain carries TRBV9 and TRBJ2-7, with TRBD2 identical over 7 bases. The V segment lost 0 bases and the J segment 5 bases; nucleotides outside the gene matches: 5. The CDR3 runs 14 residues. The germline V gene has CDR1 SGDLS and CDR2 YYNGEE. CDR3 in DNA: TGTGCCAGCAGCGTAGAAGCGGGGCCCCACGAGCAGTACTTC. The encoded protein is CASSVEAGPHEQYF. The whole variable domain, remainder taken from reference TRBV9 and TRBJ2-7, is DSGVTQTPKHLITATGQRVTLRCSPRSGDLSVYWYQQSLDQGLQFLIQYYNGEERAKGNILERFSAQQFPDLHSELNLSSLELGDSALYFCASSVEAGPHEQYFGPGTRLTVT.

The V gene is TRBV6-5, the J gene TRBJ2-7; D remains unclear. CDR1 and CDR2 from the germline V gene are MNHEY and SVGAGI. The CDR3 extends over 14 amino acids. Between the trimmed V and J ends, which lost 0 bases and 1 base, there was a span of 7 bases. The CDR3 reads CASSYSGRSYEQYF. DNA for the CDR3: TGTGCCAGCAGTTACTCGGGCCGATCCTACGAGCAGTACTTC.

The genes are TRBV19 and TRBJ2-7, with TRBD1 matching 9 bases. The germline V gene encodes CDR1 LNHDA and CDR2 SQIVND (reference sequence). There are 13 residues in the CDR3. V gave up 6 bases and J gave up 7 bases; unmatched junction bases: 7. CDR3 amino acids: CASRRTGEGEQYF. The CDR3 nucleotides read TGTGCCAGTAGACGGACAGGGGAGGGTGAGCAGTACTTC. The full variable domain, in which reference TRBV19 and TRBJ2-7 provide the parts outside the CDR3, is DGGITQSPKYLFRKEGQNVTLSCEQNLNHDAMYWYRQDPGQGLRLIYYSQIVNDFQKGDIAEGYSVSREKKESFPLTVTSAQKNPTAFYLCASRRTGEGEQYFGPGTRLTVT.

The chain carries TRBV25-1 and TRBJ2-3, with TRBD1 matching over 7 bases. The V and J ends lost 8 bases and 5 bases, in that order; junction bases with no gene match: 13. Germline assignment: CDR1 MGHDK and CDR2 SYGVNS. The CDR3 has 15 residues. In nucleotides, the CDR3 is TGTGCCAGCTCCCCACCGACAGGGATCATAGATACGCAGTATTTT. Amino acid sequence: CASSPPTGIIDTQYF.

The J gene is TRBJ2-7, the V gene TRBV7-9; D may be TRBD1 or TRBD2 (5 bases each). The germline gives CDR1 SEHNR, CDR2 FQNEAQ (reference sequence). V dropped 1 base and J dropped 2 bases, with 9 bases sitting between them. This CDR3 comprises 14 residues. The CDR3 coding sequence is TGTGCCAGCAGCTTAGAGGGGACCCCCTACGAGCAGTACTTC. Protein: CASSLEGTPYEQYF. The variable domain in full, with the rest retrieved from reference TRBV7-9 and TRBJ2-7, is DTGVSQNPRHKITKRGQNVTFRCDPISEHNRLYWYRQTLGQGPEFLTYFQNEAQLEKSRLLSDRFSAERPKGSFSTLEIQRTEQGDSAMYLCASSLEGTPYEQYFGPGTRLTVT.

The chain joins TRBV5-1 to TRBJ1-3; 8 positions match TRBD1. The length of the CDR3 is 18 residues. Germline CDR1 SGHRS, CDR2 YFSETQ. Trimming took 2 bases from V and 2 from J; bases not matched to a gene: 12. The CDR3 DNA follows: TGCGCCAGCAGCTTTTCGTACCCCACAGGGGGAGCTGGAAACACCATATATTTT. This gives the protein CASSFSYPTGGAGNTIYF.

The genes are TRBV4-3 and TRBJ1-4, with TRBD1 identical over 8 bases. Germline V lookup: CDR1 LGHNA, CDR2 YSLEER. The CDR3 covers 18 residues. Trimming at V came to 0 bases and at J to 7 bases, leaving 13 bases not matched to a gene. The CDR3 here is CASSQDRATGALSEKLFF. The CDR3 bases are TGCGCCAGCAGCCAAGATAGGGCGACAGGGGCCCTCAGTGAAAAACTGTTTTTT.

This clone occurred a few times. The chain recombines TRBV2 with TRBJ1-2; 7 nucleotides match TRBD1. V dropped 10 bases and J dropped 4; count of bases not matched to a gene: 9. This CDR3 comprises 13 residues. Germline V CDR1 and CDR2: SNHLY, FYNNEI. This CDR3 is CANPTGLFYGYTF. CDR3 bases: TGTGCCAACCCGACAGGGTTGTTCTATGGCTACACCTTC.

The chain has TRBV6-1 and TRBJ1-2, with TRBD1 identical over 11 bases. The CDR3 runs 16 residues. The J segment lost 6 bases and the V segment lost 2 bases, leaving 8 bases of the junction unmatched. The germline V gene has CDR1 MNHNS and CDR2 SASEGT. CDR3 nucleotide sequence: TGTGCCAGCAGTGAAAGACCGGGACAGGGGGACAATGGCTACACCTTC. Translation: CASSERPGQGDNGYTF.

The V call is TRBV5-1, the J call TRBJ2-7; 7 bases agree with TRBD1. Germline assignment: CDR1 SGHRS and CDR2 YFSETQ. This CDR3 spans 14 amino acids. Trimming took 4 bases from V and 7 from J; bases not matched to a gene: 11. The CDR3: CASSPSTGTGEQYF. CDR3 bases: TGCGCCAGCAGCCCCTCGACAGGGACGGGGGAGCAGTACTTC. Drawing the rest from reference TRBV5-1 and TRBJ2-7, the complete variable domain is KAGVTQTPRYLIKTRGQQVTLSCSPISGHRSVSWYQQTPGQGLQFLFEYFSETQRNKGNFPGRFSGRQFSNSRSEMNVSTLELGDSALYLCASSPSTGTGEQYFGPGTRLTVT.

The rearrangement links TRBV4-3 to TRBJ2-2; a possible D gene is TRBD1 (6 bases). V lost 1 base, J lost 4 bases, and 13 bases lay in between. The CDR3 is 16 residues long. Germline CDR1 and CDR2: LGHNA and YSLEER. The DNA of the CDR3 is TGCGCCAGCAGCCAAGGACAGGATGTGACCACCGGGGAGCTGTTTTTT. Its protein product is CASSQGQDVTTGELFF.

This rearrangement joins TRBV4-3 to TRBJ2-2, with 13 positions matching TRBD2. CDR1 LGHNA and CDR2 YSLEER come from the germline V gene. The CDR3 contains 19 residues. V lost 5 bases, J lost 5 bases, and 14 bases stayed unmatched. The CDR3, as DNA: TGCGCCAGCAGCTCCCCCCTGACTAGCGGGGGGCCATCTACCGGGGAGCTGTTTTTT. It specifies CASSSPLTSGGPSTGELFF.

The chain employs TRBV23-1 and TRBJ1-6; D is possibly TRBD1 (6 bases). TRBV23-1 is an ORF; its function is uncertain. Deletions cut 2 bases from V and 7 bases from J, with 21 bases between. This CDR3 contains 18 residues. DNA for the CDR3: TGCGCCAGCAGTCAAGTAATATTGATGACAGGACCAAATTCACCCCTCCACTTT. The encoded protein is CASSQVILMTGPNSPLHF.

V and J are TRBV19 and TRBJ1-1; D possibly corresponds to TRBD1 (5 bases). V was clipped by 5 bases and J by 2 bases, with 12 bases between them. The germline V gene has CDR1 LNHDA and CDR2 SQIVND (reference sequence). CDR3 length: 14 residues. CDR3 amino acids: CASSVQGSNTEAFF. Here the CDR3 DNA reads TGTGCCAGTAGTGTGCAGGGTTCCAACACTGAAGCTTTCTTT.